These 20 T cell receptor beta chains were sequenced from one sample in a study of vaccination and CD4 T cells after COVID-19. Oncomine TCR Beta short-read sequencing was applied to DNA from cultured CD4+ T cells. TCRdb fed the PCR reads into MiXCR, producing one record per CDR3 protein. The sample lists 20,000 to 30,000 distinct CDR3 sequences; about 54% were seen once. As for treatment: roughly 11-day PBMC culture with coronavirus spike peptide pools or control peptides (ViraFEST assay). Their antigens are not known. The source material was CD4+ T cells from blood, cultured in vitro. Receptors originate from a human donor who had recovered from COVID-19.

The CDR3 region is CASSFHGSSHSPLHF. The CDR3 coding sequence is TGTGCCAGCAGTTTTCATGGGAGTTCACATTCACCCCTCCACTTT. The genes are TRBV28 and TRBJ1-6; no reliable D call. CDR3 length equals 15 residues. Germline CDR1 reads MDHEN; CDR2 reads SYDVKM. Trimming removed 3 bases from V and 8 bases from J, with 14 bases in between. Drawing the rest from reference TRBV28 and TRBJ1-6, the complete variable domain is DVKVTQSSRYLVKRTGEKVFLECVQDMDHENMFWYRQDPGLGLRLIYFSYDVKMKEKGDIPEGYSVSREKKERFSLILESASTNQTSMYLCASSFHGSSHSPLHFGNGTRLTVT.

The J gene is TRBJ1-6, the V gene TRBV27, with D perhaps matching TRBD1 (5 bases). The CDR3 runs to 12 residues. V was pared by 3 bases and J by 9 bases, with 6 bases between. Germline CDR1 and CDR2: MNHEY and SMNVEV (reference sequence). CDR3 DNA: TGTGCCAGCAGTTTCCAGGGTTCACCCCTCCACTTT. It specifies CASSFQGSPLHF.

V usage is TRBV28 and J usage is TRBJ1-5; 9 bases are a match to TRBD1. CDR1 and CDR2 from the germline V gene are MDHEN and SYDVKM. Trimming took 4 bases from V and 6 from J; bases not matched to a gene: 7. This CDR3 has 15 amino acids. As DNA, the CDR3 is TGTGCCAGCAGTTCCTCCGGGACAGGGTTTCAGCCCCAGCATTTT. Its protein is CASSSSGTGFQPQHF.

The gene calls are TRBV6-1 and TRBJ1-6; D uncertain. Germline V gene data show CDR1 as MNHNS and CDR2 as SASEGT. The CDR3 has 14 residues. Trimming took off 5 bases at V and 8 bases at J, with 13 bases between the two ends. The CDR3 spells CASSTDWRDSPLHF. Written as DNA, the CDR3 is TGTGCCAGCAGTACGGACTGGAGGGATTCACCCCTCCACTTT.

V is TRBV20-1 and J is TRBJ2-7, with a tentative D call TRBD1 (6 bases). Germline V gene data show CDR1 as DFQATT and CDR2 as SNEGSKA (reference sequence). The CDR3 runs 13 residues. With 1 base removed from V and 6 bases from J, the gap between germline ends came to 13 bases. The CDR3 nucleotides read TGCAGTGCTAGAGGGATGGGACATCGCGAGCAGTACTTC. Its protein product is CSARGMGHREQYF.

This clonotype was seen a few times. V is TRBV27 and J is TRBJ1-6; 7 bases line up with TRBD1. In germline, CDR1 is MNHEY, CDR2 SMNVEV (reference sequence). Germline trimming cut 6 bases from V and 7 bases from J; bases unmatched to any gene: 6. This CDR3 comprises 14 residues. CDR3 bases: TGTGCCAGCAGATTCGGGACAGCGAATTCACCCCTCCACTTT. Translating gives CASRFGTANSPLHF.

Here the CDR3 reads CASSYNGGNQPQHF. The DNA of the CDR3 is TGTGCCAGCAGCTACAATGGGGGCAATCAGCCCCAGCATTTT. The chain has TRBV6-2 or TRBV6-3 and TRBJ1-5; no clear D gene. Looked up from germline, CDR1 is MNHEY and CDR2 is SVGEGT. The CDR3 is 14 amino acids. V gave up 6 bases and J gave up 2 bases, with 11 bases separating them.

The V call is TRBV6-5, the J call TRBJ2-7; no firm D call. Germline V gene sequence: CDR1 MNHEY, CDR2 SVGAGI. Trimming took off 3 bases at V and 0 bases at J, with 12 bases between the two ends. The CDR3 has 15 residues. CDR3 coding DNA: TGTGCCAGCAGTTATACACGGTCCATCTCCTACGAGCAGTACTTC. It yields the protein CASSYTRSISYEQYF.

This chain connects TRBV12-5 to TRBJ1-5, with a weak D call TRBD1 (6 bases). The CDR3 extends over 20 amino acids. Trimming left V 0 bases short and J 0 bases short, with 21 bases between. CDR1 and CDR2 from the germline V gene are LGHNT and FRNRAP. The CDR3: CASGLVRSGGAGLSNQPQHF. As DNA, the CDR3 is TGTGCTAGTGGTTTGGTACGAAGCGGGGGCGCAGGGCTTAGCAATCAGCCCCAGCATTTT.

The CDR3 bases are TGCAGTGTATCGGGGATGGCGGGCTACGAGCAGTACTTC. Encoded protein: CSVSGMAGYEQYF. This chain links TRBV20-1 with TRBJ2-7; D might be TRBD2 (5 bases). V was shortened by 7 bases and J by 3 bases, with 16 bases between the two germline ends. CDR3 length: 13 amino acids. CDR1 and CDR2 (germline): DFQATT, SNEGSKA (reference sequence).

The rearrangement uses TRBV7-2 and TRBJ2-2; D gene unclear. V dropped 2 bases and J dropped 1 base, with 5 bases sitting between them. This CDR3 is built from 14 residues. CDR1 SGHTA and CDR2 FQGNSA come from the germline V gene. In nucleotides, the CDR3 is TGTGCCAGCAGCTTATCAGGGAACACCGGGGAGCTGTTTTTT. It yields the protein CASSLSGNTGELFF. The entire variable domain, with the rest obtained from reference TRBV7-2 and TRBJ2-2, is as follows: GAGVSQSPSNKVTEKGKDVELRCDPISGHTALYWYRQSLGQGLEFLIYFQGNSAPDKSGLPSDRFSAERTGGSVSTLTIQRTQQEDSAVYLCASSLSGNTGELFFGEGSRLTVL.

CDR3 region: CSAPHRDYSTDTQYF. CDR3 coding DNA: TGCAGTGCTCCACACCGGGACTACAGCACAGATACGCAGTATTTT. The chain employs TRBV20-1 and TRBJ2-3; 7 bases are a match to TRBD2. The germline V gene has CDR1 DFQATT and CDR2 SNEGSKA (reference sequence). CDR3 length equals 15 residues. V dropped 5 bases and J dropped 0; count of bases not matched to a gene: 8.

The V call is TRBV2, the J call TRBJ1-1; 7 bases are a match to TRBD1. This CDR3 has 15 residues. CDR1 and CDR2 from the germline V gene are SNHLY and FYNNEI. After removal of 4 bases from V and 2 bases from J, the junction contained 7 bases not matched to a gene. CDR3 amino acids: CASSARQGLNTEAFF. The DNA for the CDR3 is TGTGCCAGCAGTGCTAGACAGGGACTTAACACTGAAGCTTTCTTT.

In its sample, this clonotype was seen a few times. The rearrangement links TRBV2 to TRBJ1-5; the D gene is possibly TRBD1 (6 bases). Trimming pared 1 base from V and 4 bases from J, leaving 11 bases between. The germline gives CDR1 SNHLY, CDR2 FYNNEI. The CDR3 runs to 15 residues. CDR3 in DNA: TGTGCCAGCAGTGAAGGACAGGCCCGAAATCAGCCCCAGCATTTT. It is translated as CASSEGQARNQPQHF. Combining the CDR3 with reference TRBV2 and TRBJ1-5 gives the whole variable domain EPEVTQTPSHQVTQMGQEVILRCVPISNHLYFYWYRQILGQKVEFLVSFYNNEISEKSEIFDDQFSVERPDGSNFTLKIRSTKLEDSAMYFCASSEGQARNQPQHFGDGTRLSIL.

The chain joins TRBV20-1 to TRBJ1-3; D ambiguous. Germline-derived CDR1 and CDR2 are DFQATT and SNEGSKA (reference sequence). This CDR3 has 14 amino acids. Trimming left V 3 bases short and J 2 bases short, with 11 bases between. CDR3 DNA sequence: TGCAGTGCTAGGACCTTAGCCCCTGGAAACACCATATATTTT. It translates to CSARTLAPGNTIYF.

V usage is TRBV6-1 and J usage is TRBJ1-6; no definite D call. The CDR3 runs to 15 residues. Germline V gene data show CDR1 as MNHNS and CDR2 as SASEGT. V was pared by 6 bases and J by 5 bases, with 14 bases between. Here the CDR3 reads CASRPPGSDNSPLHF. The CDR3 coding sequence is TGTGCCAGCAGACCCCCCGGGTCGGATAATTCACCCCTCCACTTT.

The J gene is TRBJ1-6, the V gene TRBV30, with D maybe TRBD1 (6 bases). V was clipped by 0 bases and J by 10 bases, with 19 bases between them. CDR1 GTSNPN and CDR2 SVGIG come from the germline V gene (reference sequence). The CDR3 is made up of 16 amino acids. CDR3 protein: CAWSVSRVTGRSPLHF. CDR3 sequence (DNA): TGTGCCTGGAGTGTCTCACGAGTTACAGGGAGGTCACCCCTCCACTTT.

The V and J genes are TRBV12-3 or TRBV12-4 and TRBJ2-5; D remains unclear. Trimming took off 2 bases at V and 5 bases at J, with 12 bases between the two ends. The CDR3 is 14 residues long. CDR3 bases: TGTGCCAGCAGTTTAAGCAGTCTCCAGGAGACCCAGTACTTC. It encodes CASSLSSLQETQYF.

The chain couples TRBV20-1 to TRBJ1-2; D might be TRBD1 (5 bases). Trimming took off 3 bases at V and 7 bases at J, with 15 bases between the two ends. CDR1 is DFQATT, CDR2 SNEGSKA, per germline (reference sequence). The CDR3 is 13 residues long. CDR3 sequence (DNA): TGCAGTGCTAGGAGCGGGGCCCCTTTTGGCTACACCTTC. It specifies CSARSGAPFGYTF.

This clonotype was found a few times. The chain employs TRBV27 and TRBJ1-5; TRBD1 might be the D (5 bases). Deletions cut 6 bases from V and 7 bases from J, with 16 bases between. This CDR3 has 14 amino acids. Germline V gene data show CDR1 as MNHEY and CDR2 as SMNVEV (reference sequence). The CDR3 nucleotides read TGTGCCAGCAGCCCTTGGGGGAATAACCAGCCCCAGCATTTT. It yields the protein CASSPWGNNQPQHF.